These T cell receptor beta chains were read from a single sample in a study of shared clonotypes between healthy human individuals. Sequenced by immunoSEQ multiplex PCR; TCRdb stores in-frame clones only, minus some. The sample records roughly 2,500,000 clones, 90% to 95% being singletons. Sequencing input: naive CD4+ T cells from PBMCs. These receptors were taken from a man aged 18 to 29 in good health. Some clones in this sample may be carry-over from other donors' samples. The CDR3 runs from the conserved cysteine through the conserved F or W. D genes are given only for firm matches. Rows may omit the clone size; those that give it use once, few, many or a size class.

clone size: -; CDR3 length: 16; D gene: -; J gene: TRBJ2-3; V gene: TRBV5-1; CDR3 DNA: TGCGCCAGCAGCTTAGGGGGAGCGTCACGGACAGATACGCAGTATTTT; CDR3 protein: CASSLGGASRTDTQYF
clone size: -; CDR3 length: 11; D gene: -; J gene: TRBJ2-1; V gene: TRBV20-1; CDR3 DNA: TGCAGTGCTGCCGAAGAGGGGACCCAGTTCTTC; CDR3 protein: CSAAEEGTQFF
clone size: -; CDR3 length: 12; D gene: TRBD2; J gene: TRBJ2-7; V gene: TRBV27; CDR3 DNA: TGTGCCAGTGGGGGGGGTTCCTACGAGCAGTACTTC; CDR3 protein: CASGGGSYEQYF
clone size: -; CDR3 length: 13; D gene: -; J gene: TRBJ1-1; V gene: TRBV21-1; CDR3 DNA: TGTGCCAGCAGCAAAGCGTTTGCGGATGAAGCTTTCTTT; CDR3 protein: CASSKAFADEAFF
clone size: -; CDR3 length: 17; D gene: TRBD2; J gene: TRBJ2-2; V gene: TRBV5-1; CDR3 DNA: TGCGCCAGCAGCTTGGTCCTAGCGGCTTCGAACACCGGGGAGCTGTTTTTT; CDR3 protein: CASSLVLAASNTGELFF
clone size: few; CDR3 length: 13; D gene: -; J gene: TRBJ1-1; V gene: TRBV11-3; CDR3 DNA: TGTGCCAGCAGCTCAGACCCGAACACTGAAGCTTTCTTT; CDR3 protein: CASSSDPNTEAFF
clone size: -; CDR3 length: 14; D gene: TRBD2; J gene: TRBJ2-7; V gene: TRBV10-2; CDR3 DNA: TGCGCCAGCAGGTTAGCGGGTAGCTCCTACGAGCAGTACTTC; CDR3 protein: CASRLAGSSYEQYF
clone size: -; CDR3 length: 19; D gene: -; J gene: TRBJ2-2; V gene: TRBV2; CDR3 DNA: TGTGCCAGCTTTCAGACCCTCGGGTCTGGGACTCTGCGACCCCGGGAGCTGTTTTTT; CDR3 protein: CASFQTLGSGTLRPRELFF
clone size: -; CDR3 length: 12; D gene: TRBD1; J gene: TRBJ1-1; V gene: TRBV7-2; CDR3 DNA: TGTGCCAGCACGACTATGGACAGGGCGGCTTTCTTT; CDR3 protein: CASTTMDRAAFF
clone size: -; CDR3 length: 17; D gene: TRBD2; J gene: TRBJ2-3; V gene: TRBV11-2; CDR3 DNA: TGTGCCAGCAGCTTAAAATTCCTAGCGGAAAGCACAGATACGCAGTATTTT; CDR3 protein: CASSLKFLAESTDTQYF
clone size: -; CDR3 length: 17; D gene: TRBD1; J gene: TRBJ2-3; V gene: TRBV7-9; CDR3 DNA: TGTGCCAGCAGCCTTTTGACAGGGGCGGTCGGCACAGATACGCAGTATTTT; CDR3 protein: CASSLLTGAVGTDTQYF
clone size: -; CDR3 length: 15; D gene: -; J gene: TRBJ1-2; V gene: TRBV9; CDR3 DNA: TGTGCCAGCAGCGTCGGCAGGGGTGGGAACTATGGCTACACCTTC; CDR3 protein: CASSVGRGGNYGYTF
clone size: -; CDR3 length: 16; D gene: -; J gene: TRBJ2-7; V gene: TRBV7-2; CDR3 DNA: TGTGCCAGCAGCAAAAATTTAGGCGGGTCCTCCTACGAGCAGTACTTC; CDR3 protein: CASSKNLGGSSYEQYF
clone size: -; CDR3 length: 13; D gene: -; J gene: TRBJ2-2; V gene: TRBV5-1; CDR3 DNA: TGCGCCAGCAGCTTGGGGCCTGACGGGGAGCTGTTTTTT; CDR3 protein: CASSLGPDGELFF
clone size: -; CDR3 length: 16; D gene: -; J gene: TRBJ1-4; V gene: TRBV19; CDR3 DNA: TGTGCCAGTAGGTCCGGGACGAATCGGACTAATGAAAAACTGTTTTTT; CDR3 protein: CASRSGTNRTNEKLFF
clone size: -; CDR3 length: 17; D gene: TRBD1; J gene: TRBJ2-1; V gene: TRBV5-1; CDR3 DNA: TGCGCCAGCAGCTTGGGACTGACGACAGGGGGCTTGGGTGAGCAGTTCTTC; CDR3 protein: CASSLGLTTGGLGEQFF
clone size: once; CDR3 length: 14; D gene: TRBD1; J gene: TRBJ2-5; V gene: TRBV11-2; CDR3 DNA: TGTGCCAGCAGCTCAGGGGGCGGCCAGGAGACCCAGTACTTC; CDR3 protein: CASSSGGGQETQYF
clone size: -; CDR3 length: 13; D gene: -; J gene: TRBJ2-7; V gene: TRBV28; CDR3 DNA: TGTGCCAGCAGTGTCCGGGTCAGCTACGAGCAGTACTTC; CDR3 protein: CASSVRVSYEQYF
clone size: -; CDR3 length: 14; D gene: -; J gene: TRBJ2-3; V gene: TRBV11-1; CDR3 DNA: TGTGCCAGCAGCCTAGGACTGGGCACAGATACGCAGTATTTT; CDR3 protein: CASSLGLGTDTQYF
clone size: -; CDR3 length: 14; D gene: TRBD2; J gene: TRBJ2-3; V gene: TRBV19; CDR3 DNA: TGTGCCACTCGGGGGGGACGGGGCACAGATACGCAGTATTTT; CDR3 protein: CATRGGRGTDTQYF
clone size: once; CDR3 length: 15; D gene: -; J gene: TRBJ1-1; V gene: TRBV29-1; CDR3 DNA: TGCAGCGTTGAGGGTTTCCTTAGGCAGAGCGTTGAAGCTTTCTTT; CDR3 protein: CSVEGFLRQSVEAFF
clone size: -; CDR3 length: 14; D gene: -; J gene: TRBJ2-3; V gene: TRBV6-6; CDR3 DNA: TGTGCCAGCAGTGGAGGACTGAGCACAGATACGCAGTATTTT; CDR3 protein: CASSGGLSTDTQYF
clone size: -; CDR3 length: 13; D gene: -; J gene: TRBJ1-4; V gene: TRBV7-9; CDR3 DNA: TGTGCCAGCAGCTTAGGGGGGTATGAAAAACTGTTTTTT; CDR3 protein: CASSLGGYEKLFF
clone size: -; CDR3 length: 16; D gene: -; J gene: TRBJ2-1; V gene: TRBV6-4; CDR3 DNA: TGTGCCAGCAGTGACTCGAACCCAGCACGAAACAATGAGCAGTTCTTC; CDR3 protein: CASSDSNPARNNEQFF
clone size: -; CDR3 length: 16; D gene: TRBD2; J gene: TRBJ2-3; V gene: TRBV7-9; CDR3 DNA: TGTGCCAGCAGCTTGACCACTAGCGGGAGGACAGATACGCAGTATTTT; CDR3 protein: CASSLTTSGRTDTQYF
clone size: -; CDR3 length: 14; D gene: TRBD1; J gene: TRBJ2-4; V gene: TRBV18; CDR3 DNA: TGTGCCAGCTCACCGGGGACAGGGGAGAACATTCAGTACTTC; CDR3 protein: CASSPGTGENIQYF
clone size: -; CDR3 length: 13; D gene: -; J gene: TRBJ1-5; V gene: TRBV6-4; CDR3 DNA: TGTGCCAGCAGTGCGCAGGGGAATCAGCCCCAGCATTTT; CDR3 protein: CASSAQGNQPQHF
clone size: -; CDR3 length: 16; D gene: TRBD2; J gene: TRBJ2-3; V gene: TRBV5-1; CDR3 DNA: TGCGCCAGCAGGTCCGGGGGAGGGCCGTATATGGATACGCAGTATTTT; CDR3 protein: CASRSGGGPYMDTQYF
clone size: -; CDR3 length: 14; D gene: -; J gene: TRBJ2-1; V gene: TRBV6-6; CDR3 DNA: TGTGCCAGCAGTTACGAGGCCGCGGCCAATGAGCAGTTCTTC; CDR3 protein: CASSYEAAANEQFF
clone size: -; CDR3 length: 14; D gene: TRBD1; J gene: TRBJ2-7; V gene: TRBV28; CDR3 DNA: TGTGCCAGCAGCTCTCTCAGGGGGCGTTACGAGCAGTACTTC; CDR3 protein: CASSSLRGRYEQYF
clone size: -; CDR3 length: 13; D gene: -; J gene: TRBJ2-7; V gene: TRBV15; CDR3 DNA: TGTGCCACCGGGACTCCGGGGGTGAGCGAGCAGTACTTC; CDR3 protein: CATGTPGVSEQYF
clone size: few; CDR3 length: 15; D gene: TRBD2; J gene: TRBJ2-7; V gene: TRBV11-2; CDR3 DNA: TGTGCCAGCAGACCGCTAGCGGGAGGCGACTACGAGCAGTACTTC; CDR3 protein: CASRPLAGGDYEQYF
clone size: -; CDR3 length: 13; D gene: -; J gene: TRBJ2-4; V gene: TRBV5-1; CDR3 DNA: TGCGCCAGCAGCCCGGGGGAAGGGAACATTCAGTACTTC; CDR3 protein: CASSPGEGNIQYF
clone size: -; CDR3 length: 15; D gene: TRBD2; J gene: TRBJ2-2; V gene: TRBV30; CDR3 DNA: TGTGCCTGCCCCCGGGAGGGATGGGATCCCGGGGAGCTGTTTTTT; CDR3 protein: CACPREGWDPGELFF
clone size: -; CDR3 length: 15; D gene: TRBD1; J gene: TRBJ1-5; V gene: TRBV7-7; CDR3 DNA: TGTGCCAGCAGCGCGACAGGGGAGGGCCCTCAGCCCCAGCATTTT; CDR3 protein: CASSATGEGPQPQHF
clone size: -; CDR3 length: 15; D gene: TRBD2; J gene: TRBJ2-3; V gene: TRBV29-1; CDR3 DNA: TGCAGCGTTGACGGTGCGGGAGGGCCCTCAGATACGCAGTATTTT; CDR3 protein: CSVDGAGGPSDTQYF
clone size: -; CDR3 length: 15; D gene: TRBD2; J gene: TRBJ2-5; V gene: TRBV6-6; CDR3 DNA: TGTGCCAGCAGTATGGGACTAGCGGGTCAAGAGACCCAGTACTTC; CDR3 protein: CASSMGLAGQETQYF
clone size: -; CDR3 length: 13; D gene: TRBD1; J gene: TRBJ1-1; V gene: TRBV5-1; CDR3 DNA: TGCGCCAGCACCGGACAGGTGAACACTGAAGCTTTCTTT; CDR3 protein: CASTGQVNTEAFF
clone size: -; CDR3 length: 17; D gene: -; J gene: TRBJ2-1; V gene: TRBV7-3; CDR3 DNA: TGTGCCAGCAGCTCAACCTCCCTTGGCGGATCCTACAATGAGCAGTTCTTC; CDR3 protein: CASSSTSLGGSYNEQFF
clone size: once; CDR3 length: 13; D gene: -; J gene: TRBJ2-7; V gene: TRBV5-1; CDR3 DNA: TGCGCCAGCAGCTTCCTAACCTCCTACGAGCAGTACTTC; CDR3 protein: CASSFLTSYEQYF
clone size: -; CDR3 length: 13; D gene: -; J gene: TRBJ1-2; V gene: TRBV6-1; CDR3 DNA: TGTGCCAGCAGTGAAGTCCTTACCCGGGGCTACACCTTC; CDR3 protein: CASSEVLTRGYTF
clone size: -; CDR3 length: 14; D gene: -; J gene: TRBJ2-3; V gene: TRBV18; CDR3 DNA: TGTGCCAGCTCACCAAGTGGAGGCACAGATACGCAGTATTTT; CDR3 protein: CASSPSGGTDTQYF
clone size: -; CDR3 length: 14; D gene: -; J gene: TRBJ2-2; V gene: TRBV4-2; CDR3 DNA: TGTGCCAGCAGCCGGGGACAGAACACCGGGGAGCTGTTTTTT; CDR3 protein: CASSRGQNTGELFF
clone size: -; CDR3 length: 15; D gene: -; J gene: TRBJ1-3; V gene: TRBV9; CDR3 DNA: TGTGCCAGCAGCCTGACTGGGGGGTCTGGAAACACCATATATTTT; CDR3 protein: CASSLTGGSGNTIYF